A single T cell receptor beta chain is shown here with its context. Its antigen is as yet unknown. 60 Vbeta and 13 Jbeta primers were used in PCR. Sequencing was performed with immunoSEQ multiplex PCR; in TCRdb, only in-frame clones are kept and a portion is missing. The profile shows roughly 60,000 clones, about four fifths of them singletons. Healthy bone marrow donors made up the donor group. While unrecorded immune exposures were likely, the donors were nominally healthy when sampled. This sample is drawn from a study of cytomegalovirus exposure and HLA in healthy donors. Study-wide results and limits: Using a false discovery rate of 0.05, a later analysis showed that 15,000 to 20,000 TCR beta sequences were associated with HLA alleles. The authors later linked a missense DCLRE1C variant to TCR beta V- and J-gene trimming.

The sample taken for sequencing was PBMCs. The source is a young woman in good health and CMV-seronegative.

The CDR3 is CSVHKTGRLEAFF. As DNA, the CDR3 is TGCAGCGTCCACAAGACAGGGCGTCTTGAGGCTTTCTTT. This chain joins TRBV29-1 and TRBJ1-1, with TRBD1 matching 7 bases. V lost 6 bases to trimming and J lost 11 bases; unmatched junction nucleotides: 15. CDR3 length equals 13 residues. Germline CDR1 reads SQVTM; CDR2 reads ANQGSEA.